These 27 T cell receptor beta chains came from one sample sequenced in a study of cytomegalovirus exposure and HLA in healthy donors. PCR employed 60 Vbeta and 13 Jbeta primers. Measured with immunoSEQ multiplex PCR; TCRdb has only the in-frame clones, and not every one. The sample includes about 110,000 clones, approximately 78% of them seen just once. Source material: PBMCs. The source is a young man in good health and CMV-seropositive.

The J gene is TRBJ1-2, the V gene TRBV4-1; D is unresolved. This CDR3 region has 14 residues. With 6 bases removed from V and 6 bases from J, the gap between germline ends came to 17 bases. Germline loops: CDR1 MGHRA, CDR2 YSYEKL. This CDR3 reads CASRPGGWSHGYTF. The CDR3 coding sequence is TGCGCCAGCAGGCCGGGAGGGTGGTCTCATGGCTACACCTTC.

V usage is TRBV6-1 and J usage is TRBJ2-7, with 7 bases identical to TRBD2. From germline, CDR1 is MNHNS and CDR2 SASEGT. V trimming: 8 bases; J trimming: 5 bases; junction bases outside the gene matches: 3. CDR3 length: 11 amino acids. DNA of the CDR3: TGTGCCAGCGGGGGAGGGAACGAGCAGTACGTC. This translates into CASGGGNEQYV.

The V and J genes are TRBV5-4 and TRBJ2-7, with a tentative D call TRBD2 (7 bases). The germline V gene has CDR1 SGHNT and CDR2 YYREEE (reference sequence). This CDR3 region has 15 residues. The V end lost 0 bases, the J end lost 0 bases, and 10 bases lay between the germline ends. In DNA, the CDR3 is TGTGCCAGCAGCTTGGGGGGGGGCAGCTCCTACGAGCAGTACTTC. Translating it yields CASSLGGGSSYEQYF.

V usage is TRBV9 and J usage is TRBJ2-2; possibly TRBD2 for D (5 bases). This CDR3 has 15 amino acids. CDR1 and CDR2 (germline): SGDLS, YYNGEE. Trimming stripped 3 bases from V and 6 bases from J, with 15 bases between. CDR3 bases: TGTGCCAGCAGCGCGGACTCACCCCGGCCCGGGGAGCTGTTTTTT. It translates to CASSADSPRPGELFF.

The chain has TRBV7-2 and TRBJ1-1; possibly TRBD1 for D (5 bases). From germline, CDR1 is SGHTA and CDR2 FQGNSA. V lost 1 base and J 6 bases, leaving 9 bases between the germline ends. This CDR3 contains 13 residues. The CDR3 nucleotides read TGTGCCAGCAGCTTAGATAGGGGTTCTGAAGCTTTCTTT. It is translated as CASSLDRGSEAFF.

This clone was counted only a few times. The chain has TRBV10-3 and TRBJ2-2; 12 bases agree with TRBD2. This CDR3 contains 16 residues. Per germline, CDR1 ENHRY and CDR2 SYGVKD. The junction had 2 bases not matched to a gene; V was cut back by 0 bases and J by 6 bases. Here the CDR3 DNA reads TGTGCCATCAGTGAGTCGAGACTAGCGGGAGCCGGGGAGCTGTTTTTT. Translating it yields CAISESRLAGAGELFF.

This chain joins TRBV19 and TRBJ1-1, with no clear D. CDR1 is LNHDA and CDR2 is SQIVND in the germline V gene (reference sequence). Trimming cost V 4 bases and J 5 bases, with 17 bases left between them. This CDR3 is 15 amino acids long. The CDR3 coding sequence is TGTGCCAGTAGTAACCCGGGTTCCCCCGGAACTGAAGCTTTCTTT. Its protein is CASSNPGSPGTEAFF.

This clone was seen only a few times. The gene calls are TRBV2 and TRBJ2-2; 10 positions agree with TRBD2. Germline CDR1 reads SNHLY; CDR2 reads FYNNEI. V lost 10 bases and J lost 2; bases outside the gene matches: 10. This CDR3 spans 16 amino acids. CDR3 sequence (DNA): TGTGCCACCGTGGAGAGCGGGAGGGGCAACACCGGGGAGCTGTTTTTT. Translating gives CATVESGRGNTGELFF.

This chain connects TRBV7-6 to TRBJ2-3; TRBD2 agrees at 9 bases. The V and J ends lost 5 bases and 7 bases, in that order; junction bases with no gene match: 13. The CDR3 consists of 16 residues. Looked up from germline, CDR1 is SGHVS and CDR2 is FNYEAQ. The chain's CDR3 is CASSPRLAGEENTQYF. The CDR3 nucleotides read TGTGCCAGCAGCCCCCGTTTAGCGGGAGAGGAGAATACGCAGTATTTT. Full variable domain (missing parts from reference TRBV7-6 and TRBJ2-3): GAGVSQSPRYKVTKRGQDVALRCDPISGHVSLYWYRQALGQGPEFLTYFNYEAQQDKSGLPNDRFSAERPEGSISTLTIQRTEQRDSAMYRCASSPRLAGEENTQYFGPGTRLTVL.

The chain employs TRBV28 and TRBJ2-5; 7 nucleotides align to TRBD1. The CDR3 loop spans 12 amino acids. The trim removed 8 bases at V and 5 bases at J, leaving 5 bases unmatched. The germline CDR1 and CDR2 sequences are MDHEN and SYDVKM. CDR3 coding DNA: TGTGCCAGCGGGACAGAGGGGGAGACCCAGTACTTC. Its translation is CASGTEGETQYF.

V and J are TRBV29-1 and TRBJ1-5; 10 bases agree with TRBD1. This CDR3 contains 14 residues. Trimming cost V 5 bases and J 5 bases; bases outside gene matches: 6. Germline CDR1 SQVTM, CDR2 ANQGSEA. The CDR3 loop reads CSVQTGGLDQPQHF. The CDR3 DNA reads TGCAGCGTTCAGACAGGGGGCTTGGATCAGCCCCAGCATTTT.

This chain connects TRBV11-2 to TRBJ2-1; the D is unclear. The V gene lost 4 bases and the J gene lost 5 bases, with 12 bases spanning the gap. This CDR3 spans 14 amino acids. Germline CDR1 reads SGHAT; CDR2 reads FQNNGV. The CDR3 sequence: CASSSPRRDNEQFF. The CDR3, as DNA: TGTGCCAGCAGCTCGCCTCGCCGAGACAATGAGCAGTTCTTC.

This chain joins TRBV29-1 and TRBJ2-3, with a weak D call TRBD1 (6 bases). The V end was cut by 4 bases, the J end by 2 bases, with 13 bases between. This CDR3 contains 14 residues. Germline values: CDR1 SQVTM, CDR2 ANQGSEA. The CDR3 sequence: CSVVGTLNTDTQYF. CDR3 DNA: TGCAGCGTTGTCGGGACACTGAACACAGATACGCAGTATTTT.

This clone was counted once. The chain couples TRBV6-6 to TRBJ2-3, with D possibly being TRBD1 (6 bases). Germline-derived CDR1 and CDR2 are MNHNY and SVGAGI (reference sequence). This CDR3 has 15 residues. The V end lost 2 bases, the J end lost 0 bases, and 9 bases lay between the germline ends. The CDR3 DNA is TGTGCCAGCAGTTACAGGGGGATGAGCACAGATACGCAGTATTTT. Amino acids: CASSYRGMSTDTQYF.

The chain recombines TRBV6-1 with TRBJ2-6, with D perhaps matching TRBD1 (5 bases). The CDR3 covers 16 residues. Trimming took off 4 bases at V and 2 bases at J, with 12 bases between the two ends. Germline loops: CDR1 MNHNS, CDR2 SASEGT. CDR3 protein: CASSGWGTPGANVLTF. In nucleotides, the CDR3 is TGTGCCAGCAGTGGATGGGGCACCCCTGGGGCCAACGTCCTGACTTTC.

The chain recombines TRBV7-9 with TRBJ2-1; D call uncertain. This CDR3 comprises 16 residues. V lost 2 bases to trimming and J lost 3 bases, with 14 bases between them. Germline V gene sequence: CDR1 SEHNR, CDR2 FQNEAQ (reference sequence). CDR3 sequence (DNA): TGTGCCAGCAGCTTAATATTTGCCGGGTACTACAATGAGCAGTTCTTC. Residues: CASSLIFAGYYNEQFF.

The chain links TRBV28 to TRBJ2-2; 12 nucleotides line up with TRBD2. J lost 8 bases, V lost 0 bases, and 7 bases had no gene match. The CDR3 length is 17 residues. In germline, CDR1 is MDHEN, CDR2 SYDVKM. The CDR3 DNA reads as TGTGCCAGCAGTTTATGGACTAGCGGGAGTTCCTGGGGGGAGCTGTTTTTT. Translated: CASSLWTSGSSWGELFF.

The chain carries TRBV5-1 and TRBJ2-5; maybe TRBD1 (6 bases). Germline lookup yields CDR1 SGHRS and CDR2 YFSETQ. The V end lost 2 bases, the J end lost 1 base, and 6 bases lay between the germline ends. The CDR3 consists of 13 residues. The CDR3 loop reads CASSFRGQETQYF. Written as DNA, the CDR3 is TGCGCCAGCAGCTTCAGGGGCCAAGAGACCCAGTACTTC.

The chain recombines TRBV6-1 with TRBJ1-2, with 10 positions matching TRBD1. V lost 4 bases and J lost 2; bases outside the gene matches: 1. CDR3 length: 14 residues. In germline, CDR1 is MNHNS, CDR2 SASEGT. The CDR3 DNA follows: TGTGCCAGCAGTGGGACAGGGGGAAACTATGGCTACACCTTC. Protein product: CASSGTGGNYGYTF.

V usage is TRBV14 and J usage is TRBJ2-3; D is undetermined. There are 14 residues in the CDR3. V was pared by 0 bases and J by 4 bases, with 8 bases between. Looked up from germline, CDR1 is SGHDN and CDR2 is FVKESK. DNA for the CDR3: TGTGCCAGCAGCCAAGATTATAGCCCAGATACGCAGTATTTT. Translation gives CASSQDYSPDTQYF. Full variable domain (remainder filled in from reference TRBV14 and TRBJ2-3): EAGVTQFPSHSVIEKGQTVTLRCDPISGHDNLYWYRRVMGKEIKFLLHFVKESKQDESGMPNNRFLAERTGGTYSTLKVQPAELEDSGVYFCASSQDYSPDTQYFGPGTRLTVL.

The J gene is TRBJ2-4, the V gene TRBV28; D ambiguous. Germline-derived CDR1 and CDR2 are MDHEN and SYDVKM. Trimming removed 8 bases at V and 0 bases at J, with 14 bases between. The CDR3 covers 15 residues. CDR3 amino acids: CASFPGSSAKNIQYF. The CDR3 DNA follows: TGTGCCAGCTTCCCAGGATCGTCAGCCAAAAACATTCAGTACTTC.

The chain carries TRBV7-3 and TRBJ1-1, with D unresolved. Germline CDR1 reads SGHTA; CDR2 reads FQGTGA. V was trimmed by 8 bases and J by 4 bases, leaving 11 bases between them. The CDR3 is made up of 12 amino acids. The CDR3 sequence: CASRPGGTEAFF. In DNA, the CDR3 is TGTGCCAGCCGCCCAGGAGGCACTGAAGCTTTCTTT. The variable domain in full, with the rest retrieved from reference TRBV7-3 and TRBJ1-1, is GAGVSQTPSNKVTEKGKYVELRCDPISGHTALYWYRQSLGQGPEFLIYFQGTGAADDSGLPNDRFFAVRPEGSVSTLKIQRTERGDSAVYLCASRPGGTEAFFGQGTRLTVV.

The chain links TRBV6-1 to TRBJ2-7; tentatively, D is TRBD1 (6 bases). CDR3 size: 14 residues. Per the germline V gene, CDR1 is MNHNS and CDR2 is SASEGT. Trimming removed 6 bases at V and 3 bases at J, with 15 bases between. The CDR3 DNA follows: TGTGCCAGCAGCCGCGGACAGATTCTCTACGAGCAGTACGTC. It translates to CASSRGQILYEQYV.

The chain combines TRBV5-4 with TRBJ2-5; 8 positions match TRBD2. This CDR3 contains 14 residues. Germline CDR1 SGHNT, CDR2 YYREEE (reference sequence). V was pared by 2 bases and J by 7 bases, with 7 bases of the junction left unmatched. The CDR3 bases are TGTGCCAGCAGCTTAAGCGGGGGCCCTGGGACCCAGTACTTC. Protein product: CASSLSGGPGTQYF.

The chain is built from TRBV7-2 and TRBJ1-3; 8 positions agree with TRBD1. The V and J ends lost 3 bases and 9 bases, in that order; junction bases with no gene match: 10. Per germline, CDR1 SGHTA and CDR2 FQGNSA. The CDR3 is 15 residues long. CDR3 in DNA: TGTGCCAGCAGCTTGGGGGACAGGCAGAGGGGCACCATATATTTT. Translation gives CASSLGDRQRGTIYF.

This sequence joins TRBV5-6 and TRBJ1-4; 7 nucleotides align to TRBD1. The CDR3 consists of 17 residues. The germline gives CDR1 SGHDT, CDR2 YYEEEE. V was pared by 3 bases and J by 0 bases, with 8 bases of the junction left unmatched. The DNA of the CDR3 is TGTGCCAGCAGCTATTCGACAGGGCCCGCAACTAATGAAAAACTGTTTTTT. Protein: CASSYSTGPATNEKLFF.

The chain combines TRBV11-2 with TRBJ1-2, with 8 bases lining up with TRBD1. Trimming took 2 bases from V and 8 from J; bases not matched to a gene: 13. This CDR3 is 16 amino acids long. The germline V gene encodes CDR1 SGHAT and CDR2 FQNNGV. The CDR3 DNA sequence: TGTGCCAGCAGCTTAATTTCCGGACAGGGCGCCTCGGGCTACACCTTC. It translates to CASSLISGQGASGYTF.